The 14 T cell receptor beta chains given below trace back to one sample, sequenced in a study of blood T cell repertoires in COVID-19. Repertoires were generated with immunoSEQ multiplex PCR, while TCRdb's copy carries only in-frame clones and drops some. The sample gives 300,000 to 400,000 clones, more than 75% of which show up once; around 3.5% is in the top ten. Input material: peripheral blood. Source of these receptors: a woman aged 18-35 years who had recovered from COVID-19.

The genes are TRBV6-2 or TRBV6-3 and TRBJ1-5, with 8 bases lining up with TRBD1. CDR3 length equals 15 residues. Germline lookup yields CDR1 MNHEY and CDR2 SVGEGT. V dropped 0 bases and J dropped 5; count of bases not matched to a gene: 3. CDR3: CASSYSLGQDQPQHF. The CDR3 nucleotides are TGTGCCAGCAGTTACTCGTTGGGACAGGATCAGCCCCAGCATTTT.

This chain uses TRBV25-1 with TRBJ1-4, with a possible D match to TRBD1 (5 bases). Germline V gives CDR1 MGHDK, CDR2 SYGVNS. The CDR3 loop spans 14 amino acids. Trimming removed 4 bases at V and 4 bases at J, with 10 bases between. In DNA form, the CDR3 reads TGTGCCAGCAGTGTCTTGGGGGGTAATGAAAAACTGTTTTTT. It yields the protein CASSVLGGNEKLFF.

The gene calls are TRBV9 and TRBJ2-5; TRBD1 matches at 9 bases. The CDR3 has 16 amino acids. Germline V CDR1 and CDR2: SGDLS, YYNGEE. The V segment lost 3 bases and the J segment 3 bases; nucleotides outside the gene matches: 9. In DNA form, the CDR3 reads TGTGCCAGCAGCGGGGGACAGGGAGTGGCGGAAGAGACCCAGTACTTC. It codes for CASSGGQGVAEETQYF.

The chain recombines TRBV19 with TRBJ1-4; D gene ambiguous. Trimming shortened V by 3 bases and J by 2 bases, and 10 bases separated the two germline ends. Germline V gene sequence: CDR1 LNHDA, CDR2 SQIVND (reference sequence). The CDR3 length is 15 residues. CDR3 sequence: CASSILGRTNEKLFF. CDR3 DNA sequence: TGTGCCAGTAGTATCTTGGGCAGGACTAATGAAAAACTGTTTTTT.

A word on this clone: This specimen includes other DNA sequences encoding the same CDR3. This chain uses TRBV20-1 with TRBJ1-4; the D gene is possibly TRBD1 (6 bases). Trimming stripped 3 bases from V and 7 bases from J, with 12 bases between. Per germline, CDR1 DFQATT and CDR2 SNEGSKA (reference sequence). CDR3 size: 13 residues. The CDR3 sequence is CSASEGGREKLFF. The CDR3 nucleotides are TGCAGTGCTAGTGAAGGGGGACGTGAAAAACTGTTTTTT.

The chain employs TRBV4-3 and TRBJ1-2; D is possibly TRBD1 (5 bases). This CDR3 is 17 amino acids long. Trimming took off 0 bases at V and 1 base at J, with 15 bases between the two ends. Germline V gives CDR1 LGHNA, CDR2 YSLEER. The CDR3 region has the DNA TGCGCCAGCAGCCAAGAACCCCGTGAGGGACTTAACTATGGCTACACCTTC. Its protein is CASSQEPREGLNYGYTF.

The chain recombines TRBV2 with TRBJ1-2; 8 nucleotides agree with TRBD1. V lost 2 bases, J lost 4 bases, and 3 bases stayed unmatched. The CDR3 consists of 14 residues. In germline, CDR1 is SNHLY, CDR2 FYNNEI. CDR3 loop: CASSENTGGYGYTF. DNA for the CDR3: TGTGCCAGCAGTGAAAACACAGGGGGCTATGGCTACACCTTC.

This chain joins TRBV2 and TRBJ2-2, with 7 positions matching TRBD2. The ends lost 8 bases at V and 3 bases at J; junction bases unmatched: 3. The CDR3 spans 13 residues. Germline V lookup: CDR1 SNHLY, CDR2 FYNNEI. This CDR3 is CASGTSDTGELFF. The CDR3 DNA reads TGTGCCAGCGGCACTAGCGACACCGGGGAGCTGTTTTTT. Looking up the rest from reference TRBV2 and TRBJ2-2 gives the full variable domain: EPEVTQTPSHQVTQMGQEVILRCVPISNHLYFYWYRQILGQKVEFLVSFYNNEISEKSEIFDDQFSVERPDGSNFTLKIRSTKLEDSAMYFCASGTSDTGELFFGEGSRLTVL.

Comments on this clone: Distinct nucleotide sequences in the sample also encode this CDR3. V and J are TRBV18 and TRBJ2-1, with 9 bases fitting TRBD2. The junction had 2 bases not matched to a gene; V was cut back by 3 bases and J by 2 bases. This CDR3 contains 15 residues. Germline CDR1 KGHSH, CDR2 LQKENI. In nucleotides, the CDR3 is TGTGCCAGCTCACCGCTAGCGGGAACCTACAATGAGCAGTTCTTC. It specifies CASSPLAGTYNEQFF. The whole variable domain, remainder taken from reference TRBV18 and TRBJ2-1, is NAGVMQNPRHLVRRRGQEARLRCSPMKGHSHVYWYRQLPEEGLKFMVYLQKENIIDESGMPKERFSAEFPKEGPSILRIQQVVRGDSAAYFCASSPLAGTYNEQFFGPGTRLTVL.

The chain links TRBV9 to TRBJ2-1; no definite D call. The CDR3 spans 13 residues. Germline V gives CDR1 SGDLS, CDR2 YYNGEE. Trimming removed 0 bases at V and 10 bases at J, with 11 bases between. For the CDR3, the DNA is TGTGCCAGCAGCGTAGGTTTCGCGAGAGAGCAGTTCTTC. Its translation is CASSVGFAREQFF.

V and J are TRBV4-1 and TRBJ2-1, with a tentative D call TRBD2 (6 bases). V was clipped by 1 base and J by 8 bases, with 12 bases between them. The germline CDR1 and CDR2 sequences are MGHRA and YSYEKL. The CDR3 spans 14 residues. As DNA, the CDR3 is TGCGCCAGCAGCCAAGCGGCGGGAAGGGATGAGCAGTTCTTC. The encoded protein is CASSQAAGRDEQFF.

The V and J genes are TRBV9 and TRBJ2-7, with 7 nucleotides matching TRBD2. The junction had 7 bases not matched to a gene; V was cut back by 0 bases and J by 4 bases. This CDR3 region has 15 residues. Germline V gives CDR1 SGDLS, CDR2 YYNGEE. The CDR3 spells CASSVGTSDGYEQYV. The CDR3 DNA is TGTGCCAGCAGCGTAGGTACTAGCGATGGATACGAGCAGTACGTC.

This CDR3 reads CASSPTSRTSVKSTDTQYF. CDR3 in DNA: TGTGCCAGCAGCCCCACCTCGAGGACTAGCGTAAAAAGCACAGATACGCAGTATTTT. The chain has TRBV9 and TRBJ2-3; 9 nucleotides match TRBD2. Germline V gene sequence: CDR1 SGDLS, CDR2 YYNGEE. The CDR3 is 19 amino acids. V was clipped by 4 bases and J by 0 bases; unmatched bases: 15.

This chain uses TRBV5-5 with TRBJ2-2; D possibly corresponds to TRBD2 (5 bases). This CDR3 has 16 amino acids. Germline V gene data show CDR1 as SGHKS and CDR2 as YYEKEE (reference sequence). Trimming left V 4 bases short and J 2 bases short, with 15 bases between. Here the CDR3 reads CASSRWAGDNTGELFF. Written as DNA, the CDR3 is TGTGCCAGCAGCCGTTGGGCCGGGGATAACACCGGGGAGCTGTTTTTT.